The clone carrying this T cell receptor (beta chain) came up a few times. Its cognate antigen is unknown. Template switching created a universal primer site, and the cDNA included unique molecular identifiers. TCRdb ran MiXCR on the 5' RACE reads and lists one entry per CDR3 protein. The sample contains roughly 720,000 distinct CDR3 sequences, 18% of which appear only once. CDR1 and CDR2 (germline): SGHRS, YFSETQ. This CDR3 is built from 16 residues. J gave up 10 bases and V 4 bases, and 10 bases lay outside the gene matches. The data were taken from a study of identical twins. Study findings and constraints: Monozygotic twin pairs showed more out-of-frame TCR alpha sharing than models estimated.

These data are also associated with another study on T cells expressing NK-cell markers. From that paper: In the group of eight sequenced donors, seven were HCMV-seropositive and one was seronegative.

Sequencing was performed on PBMCs. V is TRBV5-1 and J is TRBJ2-1; 14 positions agree with TRBD2. The clonotype was recovered from a woman aged 18-29 years in good health. This CDR3 reads CASSTPGTSGGGEQFF. CDR3 in DNA: TGCGCCAGCAGCACCCCAGGGACTAGCGGGGGTGGGGAGCAGTTCTTC.